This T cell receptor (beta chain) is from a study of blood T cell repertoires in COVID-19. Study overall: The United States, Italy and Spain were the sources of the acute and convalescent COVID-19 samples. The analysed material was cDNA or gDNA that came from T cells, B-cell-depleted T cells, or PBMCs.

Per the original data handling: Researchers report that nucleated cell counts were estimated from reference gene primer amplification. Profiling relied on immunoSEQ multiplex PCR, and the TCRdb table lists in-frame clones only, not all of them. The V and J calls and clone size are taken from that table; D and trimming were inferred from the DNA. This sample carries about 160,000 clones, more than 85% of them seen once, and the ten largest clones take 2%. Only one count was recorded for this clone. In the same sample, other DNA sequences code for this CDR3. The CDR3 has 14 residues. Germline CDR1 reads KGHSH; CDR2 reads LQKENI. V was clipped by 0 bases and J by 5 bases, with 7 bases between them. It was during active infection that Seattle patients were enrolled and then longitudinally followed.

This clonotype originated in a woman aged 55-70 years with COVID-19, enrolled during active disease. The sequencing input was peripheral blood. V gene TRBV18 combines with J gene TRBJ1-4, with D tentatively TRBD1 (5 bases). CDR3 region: CASSPPAGNEKLFF. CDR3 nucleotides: TGTGCCAGCTCACCACCGGCAGGGAATGAAAAACTGTTTTTT.